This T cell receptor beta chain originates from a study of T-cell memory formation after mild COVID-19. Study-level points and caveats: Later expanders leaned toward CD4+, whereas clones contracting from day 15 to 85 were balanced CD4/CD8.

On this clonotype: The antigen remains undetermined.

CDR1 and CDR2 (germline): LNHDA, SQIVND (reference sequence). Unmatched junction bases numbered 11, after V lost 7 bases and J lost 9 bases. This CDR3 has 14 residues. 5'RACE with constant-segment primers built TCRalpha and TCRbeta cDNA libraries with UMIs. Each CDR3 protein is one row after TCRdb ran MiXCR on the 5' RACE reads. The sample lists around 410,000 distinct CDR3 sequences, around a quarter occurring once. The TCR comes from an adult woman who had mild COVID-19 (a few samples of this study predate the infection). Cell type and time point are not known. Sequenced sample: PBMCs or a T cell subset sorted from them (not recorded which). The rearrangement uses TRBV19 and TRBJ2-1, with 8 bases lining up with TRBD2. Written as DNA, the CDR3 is TGTGCCAGTACCCTTGCAGCGGGAGCAATTGAGCAGTTCTTC. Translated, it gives CASTLAAGAIEQFF.